This passage covers 12 T cell receptor beta chains from one sample sequenced in a study of prognosis after radiotherapy for stage I lung cancer. Amplicons of TCR beta CDR3 were generated from genomic DNA by two-round multiplex PCR. Round one of PCR was performed, and it used primers specific to each TRBV and TRBJ gene. TCRdb re-analysed the multiplex PCR reads in MiXCR, keeping a single row per CDR3 protein. Seen here are some 38,000 distinct CDR3 sequences, approximately 25% observed once, and the top ten hold 20% to 25%. The sample in question was PBMCs, obtained before or after stereotactic body radiation therapy (not recorded which). The source is a donor of 50 years or more with non-small cell lung cancer.

About this clonotype: Germline is not matched at one junction end, which may reflect a read error. The chain carries TRBV20-1 and TRBJ1-2, with TRBD1 identical over 8 bases. Germline CDR1 is DFQATT and CDR2 is SNEGSKA (reference sequence). CDR3 length equals 13 residues. CDR3 in DNA: TGCAGTGCTGTGCAGACAGGGGATTATGGCTACATCTTC. It yields the protein CSAVQTGDYGYIF.

This clonotype was observed at least ten times. The chain joins TRBV30 to TRBJ2-1; D is uncertain. CDR1 and CDR2 (germline): GTSNPN, SVGIG (reference sequence). The V gene lost 5 bases and the J gene lost 0 bases, with 11 bases spanning the gap. The CDR3 has 14 residues. CDR3 sequence reads: CAWQTLSSYNEQFF. As DNA, the CDR3 is TGTGCCTGGCAGACACTGAGCTCCTACAATGAGCAGTTCTTC.

This clonotype has at least ten counts. The CDR3 DNA reads as TGTGCCAGCAGTTTTACGACTAGCGGGAGGGCAGATACGCAGTATTTT. Translated: CASSFTTSGRADTQYF. The chain recombines TRBV27 with TRBJ2-3; 14 bases align to TRBD2. The length of the CDR3 is 16 residues. From germline, CDR1 is MNHEY and CDR2 SMNVEV (reference sequence). The V segment lost 3 bases and the J segment 4 bases; nucleotides outside the gene matches: 3.

This clonotype was counted ten times or more. The chain combines TRBV3-1 with TRBJ2-7; D remains unclear. CDR3 size: 14 residues. V lost 0 bases and J lost 3, with 9 bases in between. The germline gives CDR1 LGHDT, CDR2 YNNKEL (reference sequence). CDR3 amino acids: CASSQDGRLYEQYF. The CDR3 DNA follows: TGTGCCAGCAGCCAAGATGGGCGGCTCTACGAGCAGTACTTC.

There are many counts of this clonotype. The rearrangement links TRBV5-1 to TRBJ2-1; a possible D gene is TRBD2 (5 bases). The length of the CDR3 is 13 residues. Between the trimmed V and J ends, which lost 0 bases and 9 bases, there was a span of 10 bases. Per germline, CDR1 SGHRS and CDR2 YFSETQ. The DNA for the CDR3 is TGCGCCAGCAGCTTGGGGGCAAGCGGTGAGCAGTTCTTC. The encoded protein is CASSLGASGEQFF.

This clonotype was seen repeatedly, ten times or more. The genes are TRBV6-1 and TRBJ1-3, with a possible D match to TRBD1 (5 bases). The germline V gene has CDR1 MNHNS and CDR2 SASEGT. The CDR3 contains 14 residues. The ends were cut back, 4 bases at V and 0 bases at J, with 7 bases in the middle. CDR3 amino acids: CASSGQISGNTIYF. CDR3 sequence (DNA): TGTGCCAGCAGTGGACAGATCTCTGGAAACACCATATATTTT.

In its sample, this clonotype was seen many times. A much larger clone is a single base away; this may be a read error. No conserved phenylalanine or tryptophan is present at the end of the CDR3, so a read error is the likely explanation. V usage is TRBV20-1 and J usage is TRBJ2-7; the D gene could be TRBD1 or TRBD2 (6 bases each). Germline V gene sequence: CDR1 DFQATT, CDR2 SNEGSKA (reference sequence). V shed 6 bases and J shed 6 bases, with 15 bases lying between them. This CDR3 contains 12 residues. The CDR3 nucleotides read TGCAGTGCAGGGGGGCTTCGGGCCGAGCAGTACCTC. It encodes CSAGGLRAEQYL.

A note on this clonotype: A much more abundant neighbour one base away suggests this may be a read error. This chain connects TRBV19 to TRBJ1-4; D not resolved. Germline V CDR1 and CDR2: LNHDA, SQIVND (reference sequence). The CDR3 consists of 14 residues. The CDR3 loop is CASNSVSENENLFF. The DNA of the CDR3 is TGTGCCAGTAACAGCGTCAGTGAAAATGAAAACCTGTTTTTT.

There are many counts of this clonotype. CDR3 protein: CASSLGVAGVSYEQYF. CDR3 nucleotide sequence: TGCGCCAGCAGCTTGGGGGTCGCGGGGGTCTCCTACGAGCAGTACTTC. The gene calls are TRBV5-1 and TRBJ2-7, with 7 nucleotides matching TRBD2. The junction had 6 bases not matched to a gene; V was cut back by 0 bases and J by 0 bases. Germline V lookup: CDR1 SGHRS, CDR2 YFSETQ. The CDR3 sequence is 16 residues long.

Regarding this clonotype: It may be a read error: a sequence one base away is much more abundant. The conserved closing phenylalanine or tryptophan is absent in this CDR3, likely reflecting a read error. The chain recombines TRBV5-6 with TRBJ1-5; no clear D gene. V dropped 2 bases and J dropped 6 bases, with 18 bases sitting between them. CDR3 size: 16 residues. Germline V gene sequence: CDR1 SGHDT, CDR2 YYEEEE. DNA for the CDR3: TGTGCCAGCAGCTTTTACAACCCTTCAAGTAGTCAGCCCCAGCATTCT. It encodes CASSFYNPSSSQPQHS.

This clonotype was counted a single time. One base separates it from a far larger clone, so it is likely a read error. This chain connects TRBV6-4 to TRBJ1-2; TRBD1 agrees at 7 bases. The V segment lost 5 bases and the J segment 7 bases; nucleotides outside the gene matches: 7. The CDR3 extends over 13 amino acids. Germline V lookup: CDR1 MRHNA, CDR2 SNTAGT. The CDR3 sequence: CASSSRGTGGYTF. The DNA for the CDR3 is TGTGCCAGCAGTTCCAGGGGGACGGGTGGCTACACCTTC.

This clonotype was counted ten times or more. This chain connects TRBV6-1 to TRBJ2-7; 11 nucleotides agree with TRBD2. This CDR3 spans 13 amino acids. Trimming cost V 5 bases and J 6 bases; bases outside gene matches: 3. Germline V gene sequence: CDR1 MNHNS, CDR2 SASEGT. The CDR3 loop is CASSTSGSLEQYF. CDR3 nucleotides: TGTGCCAGCAGTACTAGCGGGAGCCTCGAGCAGTACTTC.